This is a list of T cell receptor beta chains from one sample in a study of blood T cell repertoires in COVID-19. Profiling relied on immunoSEQ multiplex PCR, and the TCRdb table lists in-frame clones only, not all of them. The table has approximately 110,000 clones, less than 75% seen once. Sequenced material: peripheral blood. The receptors derive from a human donor with acute or convalescent COVID-19. The donor label of this sample is uncertain. Each CDR3 is given without its conserved first and last residue. A D gene is named only where the DNA matches it firmly.

V	J	D	length	CDR3
TRBV10-3	TRBJ1-1	TRBD1	12	AISGTTGGTEAF
TRBV5-6	TRBJ2-5	NA	12	ASSQTRPVETQY
TRBV18	TRBJ1-5	TRBD1	12	ASSLGQNNQPQH
TRBV18	TRBJ1-3	NA	13	ASSPGGFSGNTIY
TRBV11-2	TRBJ2-5	NA	13	ASSLDLRESGTQY
TRBV3-1/TRBV3-2	TRBJ2-1	TRBD2	14	ASSPSGTSGGNEQF
TRBV6-6	TRBJ2-1	TRBD1	11	ASSPPTGIEQF
TRBV28	TRBJ1-1	TRBD1	12	ASSPWTGIPEAF
TRBV19	TRBJ2-6	NA	12	ASSYSSGANVLT
TRBV9	TRBJ1-2	TRBD1	14	ASSVAPGQGSYGYT
TRBV7-9	TRBJ1-2	TRBD1	15	ASSLAEWGQGAYGYT
TRBV5-5	TRBJ1-1	NA	12	ASSRPGPNTEAF
TRBV5-6	TRBJ2-7	TRBD2	15	ASSLFSLAGTSYEQY
TRBV9	TRBJ1-4	TRBD1	14	ASSVAGTGGDEKLF
TRBV5-1	TRBJ2-2	TRBD2	13	ASSWGLAHTGELF
TRBV24-1	TRBJ2-7	NA	10	ATSGGSYEQY
TRBV10-1	TRBJ1-1	NA	10	ARNRGVFEAF
TRBV9	TRBJ1-1	NA	12	ASSPKDRTTEAF
TRBV20-1	TRBJ2-3	TRBD1	14	SASGTGAGGTDTQY
TRBV10-2	TRBJ1-2	TRBD1	12	ASSENRGPYGYT
TRBV27	TRBJ2-2	NA	11	ASSSLDSGELF
TRBV19	TRBJ1-4	TRBD1	16	ASSAGWTGGAANEKLF
TRBV28	TRBJ1-5	TRBD1	14	ASRLGQGGGRQPQH
TRBV2	TRBJ1-5	NA	12	ASSVNPVTQPQH
TRBV6-5	TRBJ1-5	NA	8	ASGLRPQH
TRBV11-3	TRBJ1-6	NA	11	ASSLDTISPLY
TRBV5-1	TRBJ2-6	NA	15	ASSREARGSGANVLT
TRBV5-5	TRBJ1-5	NA	13	ASSLDSYSNQPQH
TRBV5-1	TRBJ1-2	TRBD1	10	ASSVDRNGYT
TRBV7-8	TRBJ1-3	NA	13	ASSLAEAGGNTIY
TRBV6-1	TRBJ2-5	TRBD1	14	ASSEIPGQGWETQY
TRBV6-5	TRBJ1-3	NA	13	ASVKDGSSGNTIY
TRBV2	TRBJ2-3	NA	13	ASSLGGLPTDTQY
TRBV6-1	TRBJ1-1	NA	13	ASRTTGLTNTEAF
TRBV10-3	TRBJ1-2	TRBD1	11	ATRDRVYYGYT
TRBV5-6	TRBJ2-1	TRBD1	13	ASSPGGQGYNEQF
TRBV4-2	TRBJ1-6	NA	13	ASSQDNSYNSPLH
TRBV20-1	TRBJ1-2	NA	14	SASLMTENVDKGYT
TRBV7-6	TRBJ2-5	TRBD1	14	ASSPGTGAPQETQY
TRBV30	TRBJ2-1	NA	15	AWSPFRGDFSYNEQF